What follows are 25 T cell receptor beta chains derived from one specimen sequenced in a study of beta chain features in type 1 diabetes (dated by TCRdb to 2016 to 2018). Study-wide conclusions, independent of this receptor: Type 1 diabetes patients showed a moderate but significant shortening of TCRB CDR3 length in all four CD4+ subsets.

Libraries were made using the immunoSEQ multiplex PCR assay. The High Capacity cDNA Reverse Transcription Kit was used to reverse transcribe all of the isolated RNA, meaning that expressed TCRB transcripts were what got sequenced. TCRdb's version of the immuneACCESS table is confined to in-frame rearrangements and falls short of the full clone set. An unresolved V gene accounts for under half of the shortfall where checked; the remainder is of unknown origin. This sample holds a few hundred thousand clones; over 10% were observed only once. 0.0095% to 0.011% of the sample is in the top ten clones. These TCRs' antigens remain unknown. Specimen: naive CD4+ T cells from blood. What the cell subset or site label conveys for this sample: true naive CD4+ T cells. These TCRs come from a woman aged 18-29 years with type 1 diabetes.

The chain carries TRBV5-1 and TRBJ2-1; D not certain. The CDR3 contains 13 residues. Germline values: CDR1 SGHRS, CDR2 YFSETQ. V shed 1 base and J shed 6 bases, with 8 bases lying between them. In DNA form, the CDR3 reads TGCGCCAGCAGCTTGCAGGCCCTCAATGAGCAGTTCTTC. Encoded protein: CASSLQALNEQFF.

This clone was counted a few times. The chain uses TRBV25-1 and TRBJ1-4; no definite D call. V was pared by 1 base and J by 10 bases, with 16 bases between. The CDR3 spans 15 residues. Germline V CDR1 and CDR2: MGHDK, SYGVNS. In DNA, the CDR3 is TGTGCCAGCAGTGAATCGACGGGGTATTGGAGAAAACTGTTTTTT. Amino acids: CASSESTGYWRKLFF.

In this sample, this clone turned up a few times. The chain recombines TRBV27 with TRBJ2-6, with D tentatively TRBD1 (5 bases). The CDR3 is made up of 16 amino acids. Per germline, CDR1 MNHEY and CDR2 SMNVEV (reference sequence). The V end lost 8 bases, the J end lost 0 bases, and 14 bases lay between the germline ends. CDR3 nucleotide sequence: TGTGCCAGCGTTGGATTTCAGGGCTCTGGGGCCAACGTCCTGACTTTC. Translated: CASVGFQGSGANVLTF. The full variable domain, completed using reference TRBV27 and TRBJ2-6, is EAQVTQNPRYLITVTGKKLTVTCSQNMNHEYMSWYRQDPGLGLRQIYYSMNVEVTDKGDVPEGYKVSRKEKRNFPLILESPSPNQTSLYFCASVGFQGSGANVLTFGAGSRLTVL.

This clone was counted a few times. The CDR3 nucleotides read TGCGCCAGCAGTAGAAATTTAGGAGAGGCAGAGACCCAGTACTTC. Protein: CASSRNLGEAETQYF. The rearrangement uses TRBV5-1 and TRBJ2-5, with D uncertain. This CDR3 has 15 amino acids. Per the germline V gene, CDR1 is SGHRS and CDR2 is YFSETQ. Trimming left V 5 bases short and J 4 bases short, with 18 bases between. Using reference TRBV5-1 and TRBJ2-5 for the parts outside the CDR3, the full variable domain is KAGVTQTPRYLIKTRGQQVTLSCSPISGHRSVSWYQQTPGQGLQFLFEYFSETQRNKGNFPGRFSGRQFSNSRSEMNVSTLELGDSALYLCASSRNLGEAETQYFGPGTRLLVL.

The V gene is TRBV7-9, the J gene TRBJ2-3, with TRBD2 identical over 10 bases. V lost 1 base and J lost 7; bases outside the gene matches: 5. Germline CDR1 is SEHNR and CDR2 is FQNEAQ (reference sequence). The CDR3 is 15 amino acids. CDR3 DNA: TGTGCCAGCAGCTTAGATAGCGGGGGGCGAAATACGCAGTATTTT. It yields the protein CASSLDSGGRNTQYF.

The chain combines TRBV5-4 with TRBJ2-7; 7 positions match TRBD2. V lost 4 bases, J lost 2 bases, and 6 bases stayed unmatched. The CDR3 is made up of 14 amino acids. Germline V lookup: CDR1 SGHNT, CDR2 YYREEE (reference sequence). CDR3 coding DNA: TGTGCCAGCAGCCCAGGTAGCGGGCCCTACGAGCAGTACTTC. Encoded protein: CASSPGSGPYEQYF.

This chain links TRBV19 with TRBJ2-1; the D gene is possibly TRBD1 (7 bases). CDR3 length: 14 residues. Per germline, CDR1 LNHDA and CDR2 SQIVND (reference sequence). Trimming took 4 bases from V and 9 from J, leaving 16 bases between them. The CDR3 protein is CASSRRTGGSEQFF. The DNA for the CDR3 is TGTGCCAGTAGTAGAAGGACAGGAGGGTCTGAGCAGTTCTTC.

The chain links TRBV19 to TRBJ1-1; no reliable D call. The germline V and J ends were trimmed by 4 bases and 1 base, with 4 bases remaining between them. The CDR3 contains 12 residues. Germline loops: CDR1 LNHDA, CDR2 SQIVND (reference sequence). The CDR3 loop is CASSNRNTEAFF. The CDR3 coding sequence is TGTGCCAGTAGTAACAGGAACACTGAAGCTTTCTTT. The complete variable domain, with remaining parts taken from reference TRBV19 and TRBJ1-1, reads DGGITQSPKYLFRKEGQNVTLSCEQNLNHDAMYWYRQDPGQGLRLIYYSQIVNDFQKGDIAEGYSVSREKKESFPLTVTSAQKNPTAFYLCASSNRNTEAFFGQGTRLTVV.

The chain carries TRBV5-6 and TRBJ1-2, with 7 bases aligning to TRBD1. This CDR3 has 19 amino acids. From germline, CDR1 is SGHDT and CDR2 YYEEEE. The J segment lost 8 bases and the V segment lost 0 bases, leaving 22 bases of the junction unmatched. CDR3 sequence: CASSLELFSVDTRTGGYTF. Here the CDR3 DNA reads TGTGCCAGCAGCTTGGAATTATTTAGTGTGGACACCCGGACAGGAGGCTACACCTTC.

V is TRBV6-5 and J is TRBJ2-1; TRBD1 is a possible D gene (6 bases). The CDR3 length is 15 residues. The V gene lost 0 bases and the J gene lost 4 bases, with 10 bases spanning the gap. The germline gives CDR1 MNHEY, CDR2 SVGAGI. The CDR3 DNA reads TGTGCCAGCAGTTACTCAACAGGGCAATACAATGAGCAGTTCTTC. It encodes CASSYSTGQYNEQFF.

This clone has a handful of counts. The V call is TRBV29-1, the J call TRBJ2-7; D may be TRBD1 (5 bases). Trimming removed 7 bases at V and 12 bases at J, with 10 bases between. The CDR3 has 8 residues. From germline, CDR1 is SQVTM and CDR2 ANQGSEA. CDR3 residues: CSGQSPYF. CDR3 DNA sequence: TGCAGCGGACAGTCCCCGTACTTC.

This clone occurred a few times. V gene TRBV23-1 combines with J gene TRBJ1-5, with D perhaps matching TRBD1 (5 bases). TRBV23-1 is an ORF for which the function is uncertain. With 6 bases removed from V and 3 bases from J, the gap between germline ends came to 30 bases. The CDR3 loop spans 20 amino acids. The CDR3 sequence: CASSPPYRGVPQAFNQPQHF. The CDR3, as DNA: TGCGCCAGCAGCCCTCCCTATCGGGGGGTCCCCCAAGCCTTCAATCAGCCCCAGCATTTT.

This clone showed up just a few times. The chain employs TRBV15 and TRBJ1-1; 7 bases align to TRBD1. CDR1 and CDR2 from the germline V gene are LNHNV and YYDKDF (reference sequence). With 0 bases clipped from V and 0 bases from J, the junction kept 10 bases outside the gene matches. The CDR3 is 18 residues long. CDR3 residues: CATSRDPPGQRLNTEAFF. The CDR3 DNA reads as TGTGCCACCAGCAGAGATCCCCCGGGACAGAGATTGAACACTGAAGCTTTCTTT.

The table lists this clone with a few counts. The chain recombines TRBV2 with TRBJ2-1, with D possibly TRBD1 on 5 matching bases. V was shortened by 9 bases and J by 7 bases, with 25 bases between the two germline ends. This CDR3 spans 16 amino acids. Germline CDR1 and CDR2: SNHLY and FYNNEI. This CDR3 reads CASTSRPRPQGNEQFF. CDR3 DNA sequence: TGTGCCAGTACATCGCGACCAAGACCGCAGGGTAATGAGCAGTTCTTC.

V and J are TRBV7-3 and TRBJ2-1; possible D gene TRBD2, 5 bases. Trimming pared 3 bases from V and 5 bases from J, leaving 11 bases between. Germline V gives CDR1 SGHTA, CDR2 FQGTGA. The CDR3 has 14 residues. CDR3 region: CASSFSAADNEQFF. Here the CDR3 DNA reads TGTGCCAGCAGCTTCTCAGCGGCCGACAATGAGCAGTTCTTC.

Comments on this clone: The junction shows a germline mismatch at one end, possibly a read error. This rearrangement joins TRBV10-3 to TRBJ2-3; weak D call: TRBD1 (5 bases). The CDR3 has 14 amino acids. The V gene's germline CDR1 is ENHRY and CDR2 SYGVKD. CDR3: CAIGDGGHTDTQYF. The CDR3 DNA reads TGTGCCATCGGTGACGGCGGACACACAGATACGCAGTATTTT.

The chain links TRBV28 to TRBJ2-7, with D perhaps matching TRBD2 (6 bases). Germline V gene data show CDR1 as MDHEN and CDR2 as SYDVKM. V shed 7 bases and J shed 6 bases, with 16 bases lying between them. CDR3 length equals 13 residues. For the CDR3, the DNA is TGTGCCAGCACTAGGGCAGGGAGGAGCGAGCAGTACTTC. This gives the protein CASTRAGRSEQYF.

J is TRBJ2-7 and V is TRBV28; the match to TRBD1 covers 10 bases. The junction had 12 bases not matched to a gene; V was cut back by 4 bases and J by 3 bases. Germline-derived CDR1 and CDR2 are MDHEN and SYDVKM. The CDR3 covers 17 residues. The CDR3 reads CASSSPGTGVKSYEQYF. Here the CDR3 DNA reads TGTGCCAGCAGTTCTCCCGGGACAGGGGTAAAGAGCTACGAGCAGTACTTC.

Only a few counts were recorded for this clone. The chain recombines TRBV5-1 with TRBJ2-1, with D unclear. The CDR3 consists of 13 residues. Trimming removed 5 bases at V and 1 base at J, with 7 bases between. Germline assignment: CDR1 SGHRS and CDR2 YFSETQ. CDR3 loop: CASSVESYNEQFF. CDR3 sequence (DNA): TGCGCCAGCAGTGTCGAGTCCTACAATGAGCAGTTCTTC.

The rearrangement links TRBV4-2 to TRBJ2-3; 7 nucleotides match TRBD2. CDR3 length: 14 residues. V trimming: 5 bases; J trimming: 4 bases; junction bases outside the gene matches: 6. Germline-derived CDR1 and CDR2 are LGHNA and YNFKEQ. The CDR3: CASSSSGPADTQYF. The CDR3 nucleotides read TGTGCCAGCAGCTCTAGCGGTCCCGCAGATACGCAGTATTTT.

This clone showed up just a few times. The chain has TRBV28 and TRBJ2-3; weak D call: TRBD1 (5 bases). The CDR3 sequence is 19 residues long. Trimming stripped 7 bases from V and 3 bases from J, with 29 bases between. Germline lookup yields CDR1 MDHEN and CDR2 SYDVKM. The CDR3 bases are TGTGCCAGCACTACCCTCGCAGGCGTTAGCCAGGCAGGGACAGATACGCAGTATTTT. It codes for CASTTLAGVSQAGTDTQYF.

This clone was seen more than once but under ten times. The rearrangement uses TRBV29-1 and TRBJ1-4; 7 positions match TRBD1. The ends lost 6 bases at V and 8 bases at J; junction bases unmatched: 6. Germline lookup yields CDR1 SQVTM and CDR2 ANQGSEA. The CDR3 extends over 12 amino acids. The CDR3 loop reads CSVQGTDEKLFF. CDR3 in DNA: TGCAGCGTCCAGGGGACAGACGAAAAACTGTTTTTT.

CDR3 in DNA: TGCAGTGCTCCGGTTTTCAATGAGCAGTTCTTC. It is translated as CSAPVFNEQFF. The rearrangement joins TRBV20-1 to TRBJ2-1, with D unresolved. The germline V and J ends were trimmed by 5 bases and 6 bases, with 8 bases remaining between them. There are 11 residues in the CDR3. CDR1 and CDR2 (germline): DFQATT, SNEGSKA (reference sequence).

This clone was detected a few times. The chain joins TRBV29-1 to TRBJ2-7; possibly TRBD2 for D (5 bases). V was pared by 6 bases and J by 2 bases, with 14 bases between. This CDR3 is built from 13 residues. CDR1 SQVTM and CDR2 ANQGSEA come from the germline V gene. The CDR3 DNA is TGCAGCGTCGCTAGGAGGCTGGCCTACGAGCAGTACTTC. Protein: CSVARRLAYEQYF.

This clone was seen a handful of times. The genes are TRBV28 and TRBJ1-6; D unclear. In germline, CDR1 is MDHEN, CDR2 SYDVKM. The CDR3 runs 17 residues. Between the trimmed V and J ends, which lost 1 base and 5 bases, there was a span of 15 bases. This chain's CDR3 is CASSLSQYTANNSPLHF. In nucleotides, the CDR3 is TGTGCCAGCAGTTTATCACAATACACAGCAAATAATTCACCCCTCCACTTT.